The rows below give T cell receptor beta chains drawn from one sample of a study of chemoradiotherapy in HPV16-positive cancers. The protocol was immunoSEQ multiplex PCR, while the TCRdb copy is restricted to in-frame clones and leaves out a portion. The data hold more than 35,000 clones, with 75% to 85% observed a single time. This material consisted of blood, taken from a patient who underwent chemoradiotherapy. The receptors were sampled from a human donor with HPV-associated anogenital cancer. CDR3s include the opening cysteine and the closing phenylalanine or tryptophan. D genes are given only for firm matches. Size is stated for part of the rows, as once, few or many counts, or as a class when the clone is expanded.

D gene	clone size	V gene	J gene	CDR3 DNA	CDR3 protein
TRBD1	medium-sized	TRBV14	TRBJ2-5	TGTGCCAGCAGTCTTTTTCCGGGACAGGGAGTGGGCCCCCAAGAGACCCAGTACTTC	CASSLFPGQGVGPQETQYF
TRBD1	once	TRBV19	TRBJ1-2	TGTGCCAGTAATTCGGGACAGGGTCATGGGGGTTATGGCTACACCTTC	CASNSGQGHGGYGYTF
.	.	TRBV5-5	TRBJ1-1	TGTGCCAGCAGCTTGGCTCTACAGGGAACCACTGAAGCTTTCTTT	CASSLALQGTTEAFF
TRBD1	.	TRBV29-1	TRBJ2-5	TGCAGCGTTGAAGATCCGGGGACAGGGGAAGAGACCCAGTACTTC	CSVEDPGTGEETQYF
.	.	TRBV7-2	TRBJ2-3	TGTGCCAGCAGACGGGGGCCGGGGGTGTCGGTCACAGATACGCAGTATTTT	CASRRGPGVSVTDTQYF
.	.	TRBV18	TRBJ1-2	TGTGCCAGCTCACCGGGCAAGCCTTCTAACTATGGCTACACCTTC	CASSPGKPSNYGYTF
TRBD1	once	TRBV12-5	TRBJ1-2	TGTGCTAGTGGTTTGGCCATTGGACAGGGGGTGGACTATGGCTACACCTTC	CASGLAIGQGVDYGYTF
TRBD1	.	TRBV27	TRBJ1-1	TGTGCCAGTACCCGGGACAGGGGACGGAACACTGAAGCTTTCTTT	CASTRDRGRNTEAFF
TRBD1	few	TRBV13	TRBJ1-1	TGTGCCAGCAGAGAGAGGGGGACAGGGGGCGAAGCTTTCTTT	CASRERGTGGEAFF
.	.	TRBV4-1	TRBJ1-1	TGCGCCAGCAGCCAAGATCGAAGAGAGGGGAACACTGAAGCTTTCTTT	CASSQDRREGNTEAFF
.	once	TRBV4-1	TRBJ2-5	TGCGCCAGCAGCTCCCCGACTGGCGCCCAAGAGACCCAGTACTTC	CASSSPTGAQETQYF
.	.	TRBV4-1	TRBJ2-5	TGCGCCAGCAGCCTTAATCGGGGTAGAGAGACCCAGTACTTC	CASSLNRGRETQYF
.	few	TRBV2	TRBJ1-1	TGTGCCAGCAGTGAGCAAGGCCCCGGAGCTTTCTTT	CASSEQGPGAFF
.	.	TRBV9	TRBJ1-4	TGTGCCAGCAGCGTAGATACTTTCCCGAGCGAAAAACTGTTTTTT	CASSVDTFPSEKLFF
TRBD1	.	TRBV6-6	TRBJ1-1	TGTGCCAGCAGTTACTTCCGGGACAGGGTGAACACTGAAGCTTTCTTT	CASSYFRDRVNTEAFF
.	few	TRBV5-1	TRBJ1-4	TGCGCCAGCAGCTCAATCGGACAGTTTAATGAAAAACTGTTTTTT	CASSSIGQFNEKLFF
.	.	TRBV20-1	TRBJ2-7	TGCAGTGCTAGAGACGCTTACGAGCAGTACTTC	CSARDAYEQYF
.	.	TRBV4-3	TRBJ2-7	TGCGCCAGCAGCCAAGAAAAGAAGGGTTCCTACGAGCAGTACTTC	CASSQEKKGSYEQYF
TRBD1	.	TRBV7-2	TRBJ1-4	TGTGCCAGCACCCGGGGACAGGGTAATGAAAAACTGTTTTTT	CASTRGQGNEKLFF
.	few	TRBV5-1	TRBJ1-3	TGCGCCAGCAGCTTGCAGACCTCTGGAAACACCATATATTTT	CASSLQTSGNTIYF
TRBD2	.	TRBV7-2	TRBJ2-5	TGTGCCAGCAGTCACGATCCGGGGGGGGGCGTTCGAGAGACCCAGTACTTC	CASSHDPGGGVRETQYF
TRBD1	.	TRBV7-9	TRBJ1-5	TGTGCCAGCAGCTTAGAGCTAGGGACAGTCAATCAGCCCCAGCATTTT	CASSLELGTVNQPQHF
.	.	TRBV5-5	TRBJ2-7	TGTGCCAGCAGCTTTGTGGACTACCGCCTGTCCGAGCAGTACTTC	CASSFVDYRLSEQYF
.	.	TRBV4-2	TRBJ2-7	TGTGCCAGCAGCCAAGAGGCCCACGAGCAGTACTTC	CASSQEAHEQYF
.	few	TRBV7-7	TRBJ2-2	TGTGCCAGCAGCTTTTCGGACACCGGGGAGCTGTTTTTT	CASSFSDTGELFF
TRBD2	.	TRBV6-6	TRBJ2-2	TGTGCCAGCAGCTTCCAGCGGGGGGGCACCGGGGAGCTGTTTTTT	CASSFQRGGTGELFF
.	.	TRBV19	TRBJ1-5	TGTGCCAGTAGTACGGTGGGCAATCAGCCCCAGCATTTT	CASSTVGNQPQHF
TRBD1	.	TRBV5-1	TRBJ2-7	TGCGCCAGCAGCTTGGAGGGGGCCGCGATCGAGCAGTACTTC	CASSLEGAAIEQYF
.	few	TRBV7-9	TRBJ1-2	TGTGCCAGCAGCTTAGTTGTAGGGATCGGCTATGGCTACACCTTC	CASSLVVGIGYGYTF
.	.	TRBV5-6	TRBJ1-6	TGTGCCAGCAGCTTGGAGGGGTGGGTCGTAGGATCACCCCTCCACTTT	CASSLEGWVVGSPLHF
.	.	TRBV4-3	TRBJ1-2	TGCGCCAGCAGCCAAGGGGAGGGCGGCTATGGCTACACCTTC	CASSQGEGGYGYTF
TRBD1	.	TRBV4-3	TRBJ1-5	TGCGCCAGCAGCTCCCACAGGGGAAGCAATCAGCCCCAGCATTTT	CASSSHRGSNQPQHF
TRBD2	few	TRBV18	TRBJ2-1	TGTGCCAGCTCACTGACCCTGGGCGGGGGGGCAGTCTATGAGCAGTTCTTC	CASSLTLGGGAVYEQFF
TRBD2	once	TRBV6-4	TRBJ2-1	TGTGCCAGCAGCCGACGACTAGCGGGGGGGCCACATGAGCAGTTCTTC	CASSRRLAGGPHEQFF
TRBD2	.	TRBV6-1	TRBJ2-5	TGTGCCAGCAGTGGTGTAGCGGGGGGTCAAGAGACCCAGTACTTC	CASSGVAGGQETQYF
.	.	TRBV29-1	TRBJ1-5	TGCAGCACTGACTCCGGTTACAGGGAAAACAATCAGCCCCAGCATTTT	CSTDSGYRENNQPQHF
.	.	TRBV5-1	TRBJ2-5	TGCGCCAGCAGCTTAGGAGTCGCCAAAGAAGAGACCCAGTACTTC	CASSLGVAKEETQYF
.	.	TRBV18	TRBJ2-3	TGTGCCAGCTCACCCCTAGGAGAGGCCGATACGCAGTATTTT	CASSPLGEADTQYF
.	.	TRBV4-3	TRBJ1-6	TGCGCCAGCAGGGGGGCGAATTCACCCCTCCACTTT	CASRGANSPLHF
.	.	TRBV4-1	TRBJ2-3	TGCGCCAGCAGCCAAGAGGTTGGGGCCGGCACAGATACGCAGTATTTT	CASSQEVGAGTDTQYF
.	.	TRBV11-2	TRBJ1-5	TGTGCCAGCAGCTTAGCCCCTCCAGGGGCGAGCAATCAGCCCCAGCATTTT	CASSLAPPGASNQPQHF
.	.	TRBV4-1	TRBJ2-3	TGCGCCAGCAGCACTCTAGCAGCTACTAGCACAGATACGCAGTATTTT	CASSTLAATSTDTQYF
TRBD2	.	TRBV30	TRBJ2-7	TGTGCCTGGAACAAGCTAGCGGGGGGGCCTGAGCAGTACTTC	CAWNKLAGGPEQYF
.	.	TRBV6-5	TRBJ1-1	TGTGCCAGCAGTTGGACTCATGGCTCTAACGCTTTCTTT	CASSWTHGSNAFF
.	.	TRBV7-3	TRBJ2-1	TGTGCCAGCAGCTTAGGGCTAGCTAACAATGAGCAGTTCTTC	CASSLGLANNEQFF
.	few	TRBV19	TRBJ2-3	TGTGCCAGTACAAGCGGGCTAAGCACAGATACGCAGTATTTT	CASTSGLSTDTQYF
.	.	TRBV5-4	TRBJ1-1	TGTGCCAGCAGCTTGCCGGGGGGCGTTGAAGCTTTCTTT	CASSLPGGVEAFF
.	.	TRBV11-2	TRBJ1-6	TGTGCCAGCAGCCTTAACAGTAATTCACCCCTCCACTTT	CASSLNSNSPLHF
.	.	TRBV9	TRBJ2-7	TGTGCCAGCAGCGTAGAACCAGGGAACTCCTACGAGCAGTACTTC	CASSVEPGNSYEQYF
TRBD1	.	TRBV10-1	TRBJ2-7	TGCGCCAGCAGTGATCGAGGGGGCCCACTGGGGGAGCAGTACTTC	CASSDRGGPLGEQYF
TRBD1	few	TRBV19	TRBJ1-1	TGTGCCAGTGAGACAGGGAGGGACACTGAAGCTTTCTTT	CASETGRDTEAFF
.	.	TRBV7-3	TRBJ2-2	TGTGCCAGCAGGACAAGGAACACCGGGGAGCTGTTTTTT	CASRTRNTGELFF
.	.	TRBV12-5	TRBJ2-7	TGTGCTAGTGGTTTTTCGGGGGTTGACAACTCCTACGAGCAGTACTTC	CASGFSGVDNSYEQYF
.	.	TRBV11-2	TRBJ1-1	TGTGCCAGCAGCTTAGAGAGGACCGGGGGTGAAGCTTTCTTT	CASSLERTGGEAFF
.	.	TRBV18	TRBJ1-3	TGTGCCAGCTCACCACCGGACAGCGGTTCTGGAAACACCATATATTTT	CASSPPDSGSGNTIYF